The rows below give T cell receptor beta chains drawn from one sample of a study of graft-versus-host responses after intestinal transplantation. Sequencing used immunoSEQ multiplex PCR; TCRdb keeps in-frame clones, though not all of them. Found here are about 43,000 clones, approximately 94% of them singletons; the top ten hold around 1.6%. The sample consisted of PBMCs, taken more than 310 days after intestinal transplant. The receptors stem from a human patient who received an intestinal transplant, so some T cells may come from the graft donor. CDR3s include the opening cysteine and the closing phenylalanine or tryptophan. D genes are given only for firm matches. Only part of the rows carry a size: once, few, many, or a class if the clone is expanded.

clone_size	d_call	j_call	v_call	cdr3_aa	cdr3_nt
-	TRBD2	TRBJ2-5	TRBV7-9	CASSLVVAGEETQYF	TGTGCCAGCAGCTTAGTAGTAGCGGGGGAAGAGACCCAGTACTTC
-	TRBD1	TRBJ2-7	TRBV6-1	CASTTTGGGRNEQYF	TGTGCCAGCACCACCACAGGGGGCGGTCGAAACGAGCAGTACTTC
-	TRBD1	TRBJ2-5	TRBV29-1	CSAKGGGLGETQYF	TGCAGCGCCAAAGGGGGCGGTCTTGGAGAGACCCAGTACTTC
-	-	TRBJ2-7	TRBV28	CASRPGGTQLRGLPNEQYF	TGTGCCAGCCGCCCCGGGGGGACCCAGCTAAGGGGGCTTCCCAACGAGCAGTACTTC
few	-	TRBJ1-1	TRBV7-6	CASSRSGVNTEAFF	TGTGCCAGCAGCCGCTCGGGAGTGAACACTGAAGCTTTCTTT
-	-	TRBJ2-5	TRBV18	CASSPGLRGVREETQYF	TGTGCCAGCTCACCGGGGCTCAGGGGAGTTAGGGAAGAGACCCAGTACTTC
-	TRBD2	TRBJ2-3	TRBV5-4	CASSLFRGGAPDTQYF	TGTGCCAGCAGCTTGTTTCGCGGGGGGGCCCCCGATACGCAGTATTTT
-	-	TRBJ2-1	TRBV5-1	CASSSGNEQFF	TGCGCCAGCTCATCGGGAAATGAGCAGTTCTTC
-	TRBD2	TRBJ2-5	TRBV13	CASSSRGGQETQYF	TGTGCCAGCAGCTCGCGGGGGGGCCAAGAGACCCAGTACTTC
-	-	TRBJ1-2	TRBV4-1	CASSQLWTALNYGYTF	TGCGCCAGCAGCCAATTATGGACAGCTCTAAACTATGGCTACACCTTC
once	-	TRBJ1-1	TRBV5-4	CASSRPGPQSNTEAFF	TGTGCCAGCAGCAGACCGGGACCGCAGTCTAACACTGAAGCTTTCTTT
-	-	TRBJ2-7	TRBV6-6	CASSYLRTASSYEQYF	TGTGCCAGCAGTTACCTCAGGACCGCGAGCTCCTACGAGCAGTACTTC
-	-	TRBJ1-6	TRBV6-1	CASSAATGIGSPLHF	TGTGCCAGCAGTGCAGCAACAGGGATCGGATCACCCCTCCACTTT
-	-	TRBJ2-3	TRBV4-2	CASSQRGRGSSTDTQYF	TGTGCCAGCAGCCAAAGAGGGCGGGGTTCTAGCACAGATACGCAGTATTTT
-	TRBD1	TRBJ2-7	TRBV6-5	CASTKRGQGTHEQYF	TGTGCCAGCACCAAAAGGGGACAGGGAACCCACGAGCAGTACTTC
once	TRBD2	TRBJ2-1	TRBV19	CASSIAGGPSEQFF	TGTGCCAGTAGTATAGCGGGGGGGCCTAGTGAGCAGTTCTTC
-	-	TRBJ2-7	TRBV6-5	CASSLELASYEQYF	TGTGCCAGCAGTCTGGAGTTGGCCTCCTACGAGCAGTACTTC
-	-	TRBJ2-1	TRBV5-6	CASSLASSSYNEQFF	TGTGCCAGCAGCTTGGCGTCGAGCTCCTACAATGAGCAGTTCTTC
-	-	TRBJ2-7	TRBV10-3	CAISESTQGTREQYF	TGTGCCATCAGTGAGTCGACTCAGGGAACGCGTGAGCAGTACTTC
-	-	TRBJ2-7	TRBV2	CASTRSSSYEQYF	TGTGCCAGCACCAGGTCCAGCTCCTACGAGCAGTACTTC
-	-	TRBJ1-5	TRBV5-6	CASSAGSQPQHF	TGTGCCAGCAGCGCCGGTAGTCAGCCCCAGCATTTT
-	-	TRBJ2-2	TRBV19	CASKTGRPRGTGELFF	TGTGCCAGTAAGACGGGCCGCCCCAGGGGCACCGGGGAGCTGTTTTTT
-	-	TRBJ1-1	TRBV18	CASSATNLDKWGTEAFF	TGTGCCAGCTCAGCAACCAACTTGGATAAATGGGGCACTGAAGCTTTCTTT
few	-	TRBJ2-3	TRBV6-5	CASSYGGGLTDTQYF	TGTGCCAGCAGTTACGGCGGGGGCCTCACAGATACGCAGTATTTT
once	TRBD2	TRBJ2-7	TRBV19	CASSKREGTYEQYF	TGTGCCAGTAGTAAGCGGGAGGGCACCTACGAGCAGTACTTC
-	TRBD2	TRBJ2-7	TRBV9	CASSVSSGSEYEQYF	TGTGCCAGCAGCGTATCCAGCGGGAGTGAGTACGAGCAGTACTTC
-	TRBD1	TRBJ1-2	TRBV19	CATTPGQPPTGGYTF	TGTGCCACTACACCGGGACAGCCTCCAACGGGTGGCTACACCTTC
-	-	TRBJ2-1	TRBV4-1	CASSSVRGPNEQFF	TGCGCCAGCAGCTCGGTTCGGGGGCCCAATGAGCAGTTCTTC
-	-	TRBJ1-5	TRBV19	CASSISGEGNQPQHF	TGTGCCAGTAGTATTTCAGGGGAAGGGAATCAGCCCCAGCATTTT
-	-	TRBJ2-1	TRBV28	CASRQDGIEQFF	TGTGCCAGCCGCCAAGACGGGATTGAGCAGTTCTTC
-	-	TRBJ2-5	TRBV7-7	CASSLEPQGHTQYF	TGTGCCAGCAGCTTAGAACCGCAGGGTCATACCCAGTACTTC
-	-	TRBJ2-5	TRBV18	CASSPREETQYF	TGTGCCAGCTCACCACGGGAAGAGACCCAGTACTTC
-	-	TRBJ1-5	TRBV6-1	CASSRGFRQPQHF	TGTGCCAGCAGTCGGGGGTTCCGTCAGCCCCAGCATTTT
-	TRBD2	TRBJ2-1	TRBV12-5	CASAITLGRTLAGDGNEQFF	TGTGCTAGTGCCATCACCTTAGGTCGTACGCTAGCGGGAGACGGCAATGAGCAGTTCTTC
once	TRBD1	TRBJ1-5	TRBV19	CASSIWGTVNNQPQHF	TGTGCCAGTAGTATATGGGGGACAGTAAACAATCAGCCCCAGCATTTT
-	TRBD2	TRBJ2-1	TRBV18	CASSPLSGISYNEQFF	TGTGCCAGCTCACCCCTCAGCGGGATATCATACAATGAGCAGTTCTTC
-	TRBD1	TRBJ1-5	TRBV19	CASSIQGAINQPQHF	TGTGCCAGTAGTATACAGGGGGCTATCAATCAGCCCCAGCATTTT
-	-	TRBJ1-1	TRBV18	CASSPQGNTEAFF	TGTGCCAGCTCACCCCAGGGTAACACTGAAGCTTTCTTT
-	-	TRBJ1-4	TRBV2	CAGFGTNEKLFF	TGTGCCGGATTTGGGACTAATGAAAAACTGTTTTTT
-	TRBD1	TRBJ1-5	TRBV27	CASRRQGKSNQPQHF	TGTGCCAGCAGAAGACAGGGGAAGAGCAATCAGCCCCAGCATTTT
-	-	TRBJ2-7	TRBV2	CASRARQLPLYEQYF	TGTGCCAGCAGAGCGAGACAGCTTCCCCTCTACGAGCAGTACTTC
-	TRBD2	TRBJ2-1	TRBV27	CASSLRLAPAFEQFF	TGTGCCAGCAGTCTCCGACTAGCGCCAGCTTTCGAGCAGTTCTTC
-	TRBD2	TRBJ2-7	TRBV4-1	CASSPLPSGRIHEQYF	TGCGCCAGCAGCCCCCTCCCTAGCGGGAGGATCCACGAGCAGTACTTC
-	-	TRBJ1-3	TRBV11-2	CASSIRAFNSGNTIYF	TGTGCCAGCAGCATCAGGGCCTTCAACTCTGGAAACACCATATATTTT
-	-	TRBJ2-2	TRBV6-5	CASRGIEWNTGELFF	TGTGCCAGCAGGGGTATTGAGTGGAACACCGGGGAGCTGTTTTTT
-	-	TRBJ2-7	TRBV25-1	CASSSRWGYEQYF	TGTGCCAGCAGTAGCCGTTGGGGATACGAGCAGTACTTC